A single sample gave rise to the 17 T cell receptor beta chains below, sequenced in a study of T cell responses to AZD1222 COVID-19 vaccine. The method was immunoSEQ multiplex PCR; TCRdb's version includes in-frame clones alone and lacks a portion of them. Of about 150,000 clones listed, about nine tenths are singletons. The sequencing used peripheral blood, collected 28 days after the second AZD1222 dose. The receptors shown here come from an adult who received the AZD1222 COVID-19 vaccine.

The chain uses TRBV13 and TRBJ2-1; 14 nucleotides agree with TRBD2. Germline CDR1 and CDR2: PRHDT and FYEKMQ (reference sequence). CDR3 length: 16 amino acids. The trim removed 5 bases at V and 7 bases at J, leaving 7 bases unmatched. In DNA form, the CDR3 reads TGTGCCAGCAGCCTAACCGGACTAGCGGGAGGTAATGAGCAGTTCTTC. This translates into CASSLTGLAGGNEQFF.

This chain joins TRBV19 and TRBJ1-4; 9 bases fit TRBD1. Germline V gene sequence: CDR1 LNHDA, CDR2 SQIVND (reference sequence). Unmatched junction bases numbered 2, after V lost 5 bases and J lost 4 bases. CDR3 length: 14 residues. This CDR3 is CASSSGQGNEKLFF. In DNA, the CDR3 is TGTGCCAGTAGTTCGGGACAGGGTAATGAAAAACTGTTTTTT. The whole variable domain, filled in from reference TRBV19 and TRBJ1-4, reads DGGITQSPKYLFRKEGQNVTLSCEQNLNHDAMYWYRQDPGQGLRLIYYSQIVNDFQKGDIAEGYSVSREKKESFPLTVTSAQKNPTAFYLCASSSGQGNEKLFFGSGTQLSVL.

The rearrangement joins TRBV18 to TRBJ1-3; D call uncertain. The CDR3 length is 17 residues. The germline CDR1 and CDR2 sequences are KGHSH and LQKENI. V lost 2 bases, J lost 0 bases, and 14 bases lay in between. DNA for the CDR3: TGTGCCAGCTCACCAGTAGGAGATGGCTACTCTGGAAACACCATATATTTT. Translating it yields CASSPVGDGYSGNTIYF.

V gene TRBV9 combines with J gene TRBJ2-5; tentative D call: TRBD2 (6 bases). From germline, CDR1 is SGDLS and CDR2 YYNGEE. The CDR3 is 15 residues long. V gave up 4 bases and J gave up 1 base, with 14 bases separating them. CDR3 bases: TGTGCCAGCAGCCGAGATAGCGGTGCCCAAGAGACCCAGTACTTC. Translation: CASSRDSGAQETQYF. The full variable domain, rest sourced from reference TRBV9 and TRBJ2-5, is DSGVTQTPKHLITATGQRVTLRCSPRSGDLSVYWYQQSLDQGLQFLIQYYNGEERAKGNILERFSAQQFPDLHSELNLSSLELGDSALYFCASSRDSGAQETQYFGPGTRLLVL.

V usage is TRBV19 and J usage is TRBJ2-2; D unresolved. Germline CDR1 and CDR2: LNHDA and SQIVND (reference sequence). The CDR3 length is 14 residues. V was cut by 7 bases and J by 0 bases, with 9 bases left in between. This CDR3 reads CASIVRPNTGELFF. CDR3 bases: TGTGCCAGTATCGTCCGGCCGAACACCGGGGAGCTGTTTTTT.

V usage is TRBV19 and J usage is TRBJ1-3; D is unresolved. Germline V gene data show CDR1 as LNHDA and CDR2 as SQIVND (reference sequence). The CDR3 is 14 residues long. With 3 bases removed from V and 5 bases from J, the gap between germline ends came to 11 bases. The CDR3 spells CASSISQLRNTIYF. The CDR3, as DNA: TGTGCCAGTAGTATTTCGCAGCTCCGAAACACCATATATTTT.

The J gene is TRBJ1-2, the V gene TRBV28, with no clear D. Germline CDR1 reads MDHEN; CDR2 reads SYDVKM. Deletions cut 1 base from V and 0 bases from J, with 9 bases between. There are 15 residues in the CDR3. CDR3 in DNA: TGTGCCAGCAGTTTATCCACGGCTGCTAACTATGGCTACACCTTC. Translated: CASSLSTAANYGYTF.

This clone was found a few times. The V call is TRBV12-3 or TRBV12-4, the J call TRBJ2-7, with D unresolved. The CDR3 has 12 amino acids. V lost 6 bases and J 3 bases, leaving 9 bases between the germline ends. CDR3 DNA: TGTGCCAGCAGCCAGGCCGGCTACGAGCAGTACTTC. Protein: CASSQAGYEQYF.

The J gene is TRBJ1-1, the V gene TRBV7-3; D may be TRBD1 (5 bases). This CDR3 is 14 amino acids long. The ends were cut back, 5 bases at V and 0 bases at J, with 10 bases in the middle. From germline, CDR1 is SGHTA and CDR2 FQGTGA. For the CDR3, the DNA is TGTGCCAGCAGCCCGGGGCTGATGAACACTGAAGCTTTCTTT. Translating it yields CASSPGLMNTEAFF.

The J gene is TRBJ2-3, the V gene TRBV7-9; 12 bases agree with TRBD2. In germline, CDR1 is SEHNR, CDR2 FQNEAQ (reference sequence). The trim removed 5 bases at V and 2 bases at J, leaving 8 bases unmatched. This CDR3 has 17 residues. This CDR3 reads CASSPKGLAGYTDTQYF. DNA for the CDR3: TGTGCCAGCAGCCCTAAAGGACTAGCGGGATACACAGATACGCAGTATTTT.

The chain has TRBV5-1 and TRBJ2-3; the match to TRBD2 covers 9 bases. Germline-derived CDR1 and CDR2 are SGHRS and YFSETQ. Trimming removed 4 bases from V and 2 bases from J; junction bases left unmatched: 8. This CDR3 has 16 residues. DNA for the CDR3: TGCGCCAGCAGCCGCTTCCTAGCGGGATCCACAGATACGCAGTATTTT. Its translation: CASSRFLAGSTDTQYF.

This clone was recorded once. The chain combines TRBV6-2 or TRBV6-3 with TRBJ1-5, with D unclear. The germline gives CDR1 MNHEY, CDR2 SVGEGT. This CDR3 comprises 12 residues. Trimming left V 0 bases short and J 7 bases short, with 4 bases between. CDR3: CASSYSLQPQHF. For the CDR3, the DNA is TGTGCCAGCAGTTACTCCCTACAGCCCCAGCATTTT.

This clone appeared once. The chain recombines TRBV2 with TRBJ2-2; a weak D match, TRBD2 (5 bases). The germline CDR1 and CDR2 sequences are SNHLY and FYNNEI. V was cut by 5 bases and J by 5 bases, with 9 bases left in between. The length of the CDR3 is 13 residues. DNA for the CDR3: TGTGCCAGCAGTACTCGGGGAACCGGGGAGCTGTTTTTT. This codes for CASSTRGTGELFF.

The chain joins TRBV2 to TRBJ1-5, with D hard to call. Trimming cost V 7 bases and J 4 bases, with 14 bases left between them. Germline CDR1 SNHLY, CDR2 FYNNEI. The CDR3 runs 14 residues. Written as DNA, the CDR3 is TGTGCCAGCAACGCGGGGAACATGAATCAGCCCCAGCATTTT. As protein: CASNAGNMNQPQHF.

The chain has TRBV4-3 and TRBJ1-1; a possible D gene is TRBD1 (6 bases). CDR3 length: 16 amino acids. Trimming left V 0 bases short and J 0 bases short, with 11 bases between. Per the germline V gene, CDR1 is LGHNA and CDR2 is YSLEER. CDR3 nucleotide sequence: TGCGCCAGCAGCCAAGATTTTGCAGGGGTGAACACTGAAGCTTTCTTT. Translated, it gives CASSQDFAGVNTEAFF.

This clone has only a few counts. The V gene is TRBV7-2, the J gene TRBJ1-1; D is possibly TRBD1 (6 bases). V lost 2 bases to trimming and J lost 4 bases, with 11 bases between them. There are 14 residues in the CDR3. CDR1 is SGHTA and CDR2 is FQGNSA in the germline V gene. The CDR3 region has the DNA TGTGCCAGCAGCTTACAGGGGAAGGGCACTGAAGCTTTCTTT. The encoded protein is CASSLQGKGTEAFF.

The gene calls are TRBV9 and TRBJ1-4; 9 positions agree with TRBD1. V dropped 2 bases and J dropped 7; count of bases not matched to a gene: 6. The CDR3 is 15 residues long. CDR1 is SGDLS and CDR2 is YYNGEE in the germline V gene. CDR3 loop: CASSVGDRATEKLFF. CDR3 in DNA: TGTGCCAGCAGCGTGGGGGACAGGGCCACTGAAAAACTGTTTTTT.